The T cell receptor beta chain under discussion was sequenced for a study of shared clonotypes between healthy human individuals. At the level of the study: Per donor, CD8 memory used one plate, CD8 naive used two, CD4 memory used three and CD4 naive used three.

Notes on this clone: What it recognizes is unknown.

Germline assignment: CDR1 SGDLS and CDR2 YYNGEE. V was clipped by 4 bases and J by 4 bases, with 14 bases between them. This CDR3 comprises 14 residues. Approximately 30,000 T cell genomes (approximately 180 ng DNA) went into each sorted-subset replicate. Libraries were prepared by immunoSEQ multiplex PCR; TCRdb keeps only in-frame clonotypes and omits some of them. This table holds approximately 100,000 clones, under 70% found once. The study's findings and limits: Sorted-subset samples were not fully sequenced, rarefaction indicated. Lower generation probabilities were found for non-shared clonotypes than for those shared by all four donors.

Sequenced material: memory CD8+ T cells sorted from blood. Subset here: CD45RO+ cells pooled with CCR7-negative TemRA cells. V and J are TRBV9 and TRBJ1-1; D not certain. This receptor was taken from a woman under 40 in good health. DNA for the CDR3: TGTGCCAGCAGCATGACATGGAGCGCCACTGAAGCTTTCTTT. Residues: CASSMTWSATEAFF.